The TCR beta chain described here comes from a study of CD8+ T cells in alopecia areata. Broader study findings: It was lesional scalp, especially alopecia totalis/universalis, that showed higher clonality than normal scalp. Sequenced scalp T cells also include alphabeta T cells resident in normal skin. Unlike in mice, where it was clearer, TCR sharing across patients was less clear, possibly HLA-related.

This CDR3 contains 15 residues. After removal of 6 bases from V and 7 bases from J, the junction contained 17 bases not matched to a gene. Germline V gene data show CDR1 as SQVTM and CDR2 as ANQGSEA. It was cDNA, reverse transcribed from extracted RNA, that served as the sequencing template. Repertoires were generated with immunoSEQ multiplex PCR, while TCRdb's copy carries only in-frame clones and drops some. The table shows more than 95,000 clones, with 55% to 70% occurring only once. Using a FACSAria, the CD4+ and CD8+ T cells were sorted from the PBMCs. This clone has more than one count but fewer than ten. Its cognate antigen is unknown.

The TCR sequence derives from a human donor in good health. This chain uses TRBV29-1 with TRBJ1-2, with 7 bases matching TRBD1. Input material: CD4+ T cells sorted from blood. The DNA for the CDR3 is TGCAGCGTGAACCGGGACAGAGCTCCTTCCTCTGGCTACACCTTC. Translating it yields CSVNRDRAPSSGYTF. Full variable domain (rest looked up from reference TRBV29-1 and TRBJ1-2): SAVISQKPSRDICQRGTSLTIQCQVDSQVTMMFWYRQQPGQSLTLIATANQGSEATYESGFVIDKFPISRPNLTFSTLTVSNMSPEDSSIYLCSVNRDRAPSSGYTFGSGTRLTVV.